The clone carrying this T cell receptor beta chain was seen a few times. The data are from a study of CD8+ T cells in alopecia areata. CDR3 size: 11 residues. Per germline, CDR1 MGHRA and CDR2 YSYEKL. V was cut by 5 bases and J by 7 bases, with 6 bases left in between. Isolated RNA was reverse transcribed into cDNA used as the sequencing template. TCRdb's copy holds only in-frame clones and misses some; the assay was immunoSEQ multiplex PCR. This sample has roughly 150,000 clones, with 45% to 65% found just once. Treatment indicated: oral pan-JAK inhibitor, 5-10 mg twice daily. Punch biopsies of lesional scalp, plus peripheral blood, were taken from alopecia areata patients. Sorting separated CD4+ and CD8+ T cells out of PBMCs.

Here the sequenced sample was CD8+ T cells sorted from blood, taken at week 4, from a patient treated with tofacitinib. This clonotype was obtained from a human donor with alopecia areata. This chain joins TRBV4-1 and TRBJ2-1, with D unclear. The CDR3 protein is CASSGPNEQFF. CDR3 bases: TGCGCCAGCAGCGGACCGAATGAGCAGTTCTTC.